This TCR beta chain was profiled in a study of OX40 agonist ivuxolimab in advanced cancers. Overall study findings and caveats: Relatively little clonal expansion, among the lowest observed, appeared in partial responders at 0.1-3.0 mg/kg. Expanded clones were, on average, more numerous in CD8+ T cells than in CD4+.

From germline, CDR1 is ENHRY and CDR2 SYGVKD. This CDR3 has 13 amino acids. The V segment lost 9 bases and the J segment 2 bases; nucleotides outside the gene matches: 2. This clone appeared once. The antigen is not known. Repertoires were generated with immunoSEQ multiplex PCR, while TCRdb's copy carries only in-frame clones and drops some. Of fewer than 130,000 clones detected, over 85% appear once; the ten largest clones hold 0.25% to 0.3%. The investigators sampled blood at baseline, at cycle 4 day 1, and at cycle 7 day 1. The chain couples TRBV10-3 to TRBJ2-1; TRBD2 matches 9 bases. The source of this sequence is an adult with an advanced solid tumor such as melanoma, head and neck, liver or kidney cancer. Sequenced here: CD4+ or CD8+ T cells sorted from blood, sampled in a trial of the OX40 agonist ivuxolimab. The CDR3 sequence is CAIGGGAYNEQFF. The CDR3 bases are TGTGCCATAGGCGGGGGGGCCTACAATGAGCAGTTCTTC.